Shown below are 23 T cell receptor beta chains from a single sample sequenced in a study of beta chain features in type 1 diabetes. The study, taken as a whole, reports: Type 1 diabetes patients had TCRB CDR3s that were shorter (moderately but significantly so) in all four CD4+ subsets.

The antigens these receptors bind are not known. Expressed TCRB transcripts were sequenced because the isolated RNA had all been reverse transcribed beforehand. Data came from immunoSEQ multiplex PCR; TCRdb stores just in-frame clones and leaves some out. This sample yields approximately 150,000 clones, of which 7% to 10% are seen a single time; 0.7% to 0.85% belongs to the top ten. The sequencing sample was made of central memory CD4+ T cells from blood. The receptors shown here come from a man aged 25 to 40 with type 1 diabetes.

The rearrangement uses TRBV30 and TRBJ2-3, with TRBD2 matching over 12 bases. The germline CDR1 and CDR2 sequences are GTSNPN and SVGIG (reference sequence). The CDR3 sequence is 15 residues long. V lost 2 bases, J lost 4 bases, and 4 bases stayed unmatched. CDR3 sequence (DNA): TGTGCCTGGAGTACTCTAGCGGGGGGGCCAGATACGCAGTATTTT. It is translated as CAWSTLAGGPDTQYF.

This clone has just a few counts. This rearrangement joins TRBV30 to TRBJ2-5; TRBD2 matches at 8 bases. The CDR3 consists of 13 residues. The germline gives CDR1 GTSNPN, CDR2 SVGIG (reference sequence). The J segment lost 5 bases and the V segment lost 4 bases, leaving 6 bases of the junction unmatched. The CDR3 DNA is TGTGCCTGGACACCGGGACTAGGGGAGACCCAGTACTTC. Translating gives CAWTPGLGETQYF.

CDR3 loop: CASSLVEETDTQYF. CDR3 coding DNA: TGCGCCAGCAGCTTGGTAGAGGAAACAGATACGCAGTATTTT. The chain carries TRBV5-1 and TRBJ2-3; D gene uncertain. CDR1 SGHRS and CDR2 YFSETQ come from the germline V gene. Trimming left V 0 bases short and J 3 bases short, with 8 bases between. The CDR3 totals 14 residues.

The chain has TRBV7-8 and TRBJ2-7; possible D gene TRBD2, 6 bases. The CDR3 covers 15 residues. Trimming took 5 bases from V and 1 from J, leaving 15 bases between them. The V gene's germline CDR1 is SGHVS and CDR2 FQNEAQ. The CDR3 sequence is CASSARMRGSYEQYF. CDR3 nucleotide sequence: TGTGCCAGCAGCGCCCGAATGCGGGGTTCCTACGAGCAGTACTTC.

Only a few counts were recorded for this clone. The rearrangement uses TRBV29-1 and TRBJ2-2, with 7 bases that match TRBD1. The CDR3 has 14 amino acids. CDR1 is SQVTM, CDR2 ANQGSEA, per germline. Trimming took 7 bases from V and 4 from J; bases not matched to a gene: 9. The CDR3 DNA reads as TGCAGCGCCACAGGGACAGACTTCACCGGGGAGCTGTTTTTT. Protein sequence: CSATGTDFTGELFF.

V gene TRBV7-9 combines with J gene TRBJ1-4; 7 positions agree with TRBD1. The junction had 11 bases not matched to a gene; V was cut back by 5 bases and J by 11 bases. The CDR3 has 14 residues. Germline-derived CDR1 and CDR2 are SEHNR and FQNEAQ (reference sequence). This CDR3 is CASSLPVQGPKLFF. The CDR3 region has the DNA TGTGCCAGCAGCCTCCCCGTACAGGGGCCGAAACTGTTTTTT.

This clone was counted a few times. Other nucleotide sequences in the sample specify the same CDR3. The rearrangement links TRBV4-1 to TRBJ2-7, with 10 bases fitting TRBD1. Germline V CDR1 and CDR2: MGHRA, YSYEKL. The CDR3 sequence is 14 residues long. After removal of 1 base from V and 4 bases from J, the junction contained 1 base not matched to a gene. The CDR3 sequence is CASSQAGQGYEQYF. The CDR3 DNA reads TGCGCCAGCAGCCAAGCGGGACAGGGGTACGAGCAGTACTTC.

V gene TRBV7-3 combines with J gene TRBJ2-1; 9 nucleotides agree with TRBD2. CDR1 and CDR2 from the germline V gene are SGHTA and FQGTGA. There are 13 residues in the CDR3. Trimming cost V 3 bases and J 10 bases; bases outside gene matches: 4. This chain's CDR3 is CASSLLLAGEQFF. CDR3 in DNA: TGTGCCAGCAGCTTGTTGCTAGCGGGAGAGCAGTTCTTC.

This sequence joins TRBV11-2 and TRBJ2-1; 11 positions agree with TRBD2. CDR3 length: 18 residues. Germline values: CDR1 SGHAT, CDR2 FQNNGV. The trim removed 4 bases at V and 7 bases at J, leaving 15 bases unmatched. The CDR3 is CASSSTLLTSGGLNEQFF. CDR3 DNA: TGTGCCAGCAGCTCGACCCTCTTAACTAGCGGGGGCCTTAATGAGCAGTTCTTC.

This clone was observed a handful of times. The CDR3 sequence is CASSLWTGEETQYF. Written as DNA, the CDR3 is TGTGCCAGCAGCTTATGGACAGGGGAAGAGACCCAGTACTTC. This chain connects TRBV7-2 to TRBJ2-5, with 9 bases matching TRBD1. Germline loops: CDR1 SGHTA, CDR2 FQGNSA. The V and J ends lost 2 bases and 3 bases, in that order; junction bases with no gene match: 1. The CDR3 runs to 14 residues.

The chain has TRBV28 and TRBJ2-6; 8 bases align to TRBD2. V was pared by 3 bases and J by 0 bases, with 4 bases of the junction left unmatched. The germline V gene encodes CDR1 MDHEN and CDR2 SYDVKM. CDR3 length: 17 residues. CDR3 sequence: CASSFGGAGSGANVLTF. CDR3 coding DNA: TGTGCCAGCAGTTTCGGGGGGGCCGGCTCTGGGGCCAACGTCCTGACTTTC. The full variable domain, rest sourced from reference TRBV28 and TRBJ2-6, is DVKVTQSSRYLVKRTGEKVFLECVQDMDHENMFWYRQDPGLGLRLIYFSYDVKMKEKGDIPEGYSVSREKKERFSLILESASTNQTSMYLCASSFGGAGSGANVLTFGAGSRLTVL.

Remarks on this clone: Distinct nucleotide sequences in the sample also encode this CDR3. This sequence joins TRBV5-4 and TRBJ2-5, with a tentative D call TRBD1 (6 bases). In germline, CDR1 is SGHNT, CDR2 YYREEE (reference sequence). The ends were cut back, 2 bases at V and 2 bases at J, with 7 bases in the middle. The CDR3 covers 13 residues. The CDR3 nucleotides are TGTGCCAGCAGCTTAGGGGGTCAAGAGACCCAGTACTTC. Translated: CASSLGGQETQYF.

The rearrangement links TRBV18 to TRBJ2-7; 9 nucleotides align to TRBD1. Looked up from germline, CDR1 is KGHSH and CDR2 is LQKENI. This CDR3 comprises 14 residues. The V segment lost 4 bases and the J segment 3 bases; nucleotides outside the gene matches: 4. CDR3 DNA sequence: TGTGCCAGCTCACAGGGACAGGGTAACTACGAGCAGTACTTC. Protein sequence: CASSQGQGNYEQYF.

This clone was counted only a few times. The V and J genes are TRBV5-1 and TRBJ1-1; no firm D call. The CDR3 sequence is 12 residues long. Germline V gene sequence: CDR1 SGHRS, CDR2 YFSETQ. V lost 7 bases to trimming and J lost 5 bases, with 12 bases between them. In DNA form, the CDR3 reads TGCGCCAGCGGGAAGCGGGAAACTGAAGCTTTCTTT. Its translation: CASGKRETEAFF. Using reference TRBV5-1 and TRBJ1-1 for the parts outside the CDR3, the full variable domain is KAGVTQTPRYLIKTRGQQVTLSCSPISGHRSVSWYQQTPGQGLQFLFEYFSETQRNKGNFPGRFSGRQFSNSRSEMNVSTLELGDSALYLCASGKRETEAFFGQGTRLTVV.

The CDR3 loop is CASRKGQGDSPLHF. The CDR3 region has the DNA TGTGCCAGCAGGAAGGGACAGGGGGATTCACCCCTCCACTTT. The V and J genes are TRBV2 and TRBJ1-6; 11 positions agree with TRBD1. With 6 bases clipped from V and 8 bases from J, the junction kept 3 bases outside the gene matches. The length of the CDR3 is 14 residues. The germline V gene has CDR1 SNHLY and CDR2 FYNNEI.

V and J are TRBV9 and TRBJ2-1, with D tentatively TRBD2 (6 bases). The CDR3 is made up of 15 amino acids. Trimming stripped 4 bases from V and 5 bases from J, with 16 bases between. Germline V gene sequence: CDR1 SGDLS, CDR2 YYNGEE. CDR3 loop: CASSMTSQSDNEQFF. CDR3 in DNA: TGTGCCAGCAGCATGACTAGTCAGAGCGACAATGAGCAGTTCTTC. The full variable domain, its missing parts supplied by reference TRBV9 and TRBJ2-1, is DSGVTQTPKHLITATGQRVTLRCSPRSGDLSVYWYQQSLDQGLQFLIQYYNGEERAKGNILERFSAQQFPDLHSELNLSSLELGDSALYFCASSMTSQSDNEQFFGPGTRLTVL.

The rearrangement joins TRBV19 to TRBJ1-2; D is undetermined. The ends were cut back, 2 bases at V and 0 bases at J, with 4 bases in the middle. This CDR3 comprises 13 residues. Germline values: CDR1 LNHDA, CDR2 SQIVND (reference sequence). For the CDR3, the DNA is TGTGCCAGTAGTATACGAGCTAACTATGGCTACACCTTC. This gives the protein CASSIRANYGYTF.

This clone was counted a few times. The sample contains more than one DNA sequence encoding this CDR3. This sequence joins TRBV5-1 and TRBJ2-3, with TRBD1 matching 8 bases. The CDR3 loop spans 14 amino acids. From germline, CDR1 is SGHRS and CDR2 YFSETQ. V was pared by 5 bases and J by 3 bases, with 5 bases of the junction left unmatched. CDR3 nucleotides: TGCGCCAGCAGTCCAGGACAGGGTACAGATACGCAGTATTTT. This sequence encodes CASSPGQGTDTQYF.

This clone was detected a few times. The V gene is TRBV7-2, the J gene TRBJ2-7, with D perhaps TRBD1 (5 bases). Germline loops: CDR1 SGHTA, CDR2 FQGNSA. This CDR3 region has 12 residues. The V end lost 5 bases, the J end lost 1 base, and 6 bases lay between the germline ends. The CDR3 is CASSRTSYEQYF. The DNA of the CDR3 is TGTGCCAGCAGCCGGACATCCTACGAGCAGTACTTC.

This clone has a handful of counts. The junction departs from the called germline gene at one end, perhaps through a read error. This chain uses TRBV7-7 with TRBJ2-3; D unresolved. The CDR3 has 15 amino acids. Germline V CDR1 and CDR2: SSHAT, FNYEAQ (reference sequence). For the CDR3, the DNA is TGTGCTAGCAGCTTAGGAATTTCGGGCACAGATACGCAGTATTTT. Translation: CASSLGISGTDTQYF.

The CDR3: CASSRSGSRETQYF. CDR3 coding DNA: TGCGCCAGCAGCAGGTCAGGGTCCCGTGAGACCCAGTACTTC. The chain has TRBV5-1 and TRBJ2-5; tentatively, D is TRBD1 (5 bases). The CDR3 loop spans 14 amino acids. V was clipped by 4 bases and J by 5 bases, with 15 bases between them. Germline V CDR1 and CDR2: SGHRS, YFSETQ.

The V call is TRBV27, the J call TRBJ2-3; 12 bases are shared with TRBD2. The V and J ends lost 7 bases and 5 bases, in that order; junction bases with no gene match: 10. The germline V gene has CDR1 MNHEY and CDR2 SMNVEV (reference sequence). This CDR3 has 16 residues. The CDR3 loop is CASTLKTSGGRDTQYF. CDR3 sequence (DNA): TGTGCCAGCACCTTGAAGACTAGCGGGGGTCGAGATACGCAGTATTTT.

The chain is built from TRBV10-3 and TRBJ2-1; 7 positions agree with TRBD2. CDR1 and CDR2 from the germline V gene are ENHRY and SYGVKD. After removal of 6 bases from V and 10 bases from J, the junction contained 3 bases not matched to a gene. The CDR3 is 11 amino acids. CDR3 sequence reads: CAIRGAGEQFF. For the CDR3, the DNA is TGTGCCATCAGGGGAGCGGGGGAGCAGTTCTTC.